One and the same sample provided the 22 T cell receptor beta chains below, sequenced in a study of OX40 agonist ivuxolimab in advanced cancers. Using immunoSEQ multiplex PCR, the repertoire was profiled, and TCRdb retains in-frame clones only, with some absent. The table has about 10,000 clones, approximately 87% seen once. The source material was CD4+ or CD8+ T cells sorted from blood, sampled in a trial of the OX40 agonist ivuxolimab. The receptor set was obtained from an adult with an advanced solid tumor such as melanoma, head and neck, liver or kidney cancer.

DNA of the CDR3: TGTGCCAGTAGTGAGGGGATCGAGCAGTACTTC. Translating it yields CASSEGIEQYF. The chain joins TRBV19 to TRBJ2-7; D possibly matches TRBD1 or TRBD2 (5 bases each). The CDR3 is made up of 11 amino acids. Germline-derived CDR1 and CDR2 are LNHDA and SQIVND (reference sequence). Between the trimmed V and J ends, which lost 5 bases and 6 bases, there was a span of 8 bases.

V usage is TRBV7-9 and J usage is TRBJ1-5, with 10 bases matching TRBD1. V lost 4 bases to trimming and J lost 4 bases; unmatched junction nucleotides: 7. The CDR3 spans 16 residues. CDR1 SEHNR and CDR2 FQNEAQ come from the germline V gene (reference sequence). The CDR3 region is CASSSATGGANQPQHF. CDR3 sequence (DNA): TGTGCCAGCAGCTCCGCGACAGGGGGCGCGAATCAGCCCCAGCATTTT.

DNA of the CDR3: TGTGCCAGCAGCTTAGATCGCGGAGGAGCCTACGAGCAGTACTTC. This codes for CASSLDRGGAYEQYF. The V call is TRBV11-3, the J call TRBJ2-7; TRBD2 is a possible D gene (5 bases). Between the trimmed V and J ends, which lost 0 bases and 2 bases, there was a span of 11 bases. The CDR3 runs to 15 residues. The V gene's germline CDR1 is SGHNT and CDR2 YENEEA.

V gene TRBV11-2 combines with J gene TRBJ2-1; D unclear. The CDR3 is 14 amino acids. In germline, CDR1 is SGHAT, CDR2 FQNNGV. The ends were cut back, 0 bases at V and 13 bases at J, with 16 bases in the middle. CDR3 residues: CASSLDLGLGNQFF. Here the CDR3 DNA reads TGTGCCAGCAGCTTAGATCTGGGTCTCGGCAACCAGTTCTTC.

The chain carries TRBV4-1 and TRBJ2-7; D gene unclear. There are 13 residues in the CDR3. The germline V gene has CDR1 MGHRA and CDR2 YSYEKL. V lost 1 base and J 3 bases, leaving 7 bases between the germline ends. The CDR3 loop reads CASSQADGYEQYF. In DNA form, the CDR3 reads TGCGCCAGCAGCCAAGCTGACGGCTACGAGCAGTACTTC.

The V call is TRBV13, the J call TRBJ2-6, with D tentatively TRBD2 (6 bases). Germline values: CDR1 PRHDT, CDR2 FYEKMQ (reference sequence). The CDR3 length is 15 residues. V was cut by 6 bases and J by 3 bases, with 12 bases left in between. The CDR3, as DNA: TGTGCCAGCAGGCTCTCGGGGGTTGGGGCCAACGTCCTGACTTTC. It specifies CASRLSGVGANVLTF.

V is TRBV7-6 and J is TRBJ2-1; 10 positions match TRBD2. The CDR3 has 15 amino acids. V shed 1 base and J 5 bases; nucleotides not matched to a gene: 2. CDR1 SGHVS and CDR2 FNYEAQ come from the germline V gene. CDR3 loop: CASSLGLAGHNEQFF. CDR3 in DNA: TGTGCCAGCAGCTTAGGACTAGCGGGTCACAATGAGCAGTTCTTC.

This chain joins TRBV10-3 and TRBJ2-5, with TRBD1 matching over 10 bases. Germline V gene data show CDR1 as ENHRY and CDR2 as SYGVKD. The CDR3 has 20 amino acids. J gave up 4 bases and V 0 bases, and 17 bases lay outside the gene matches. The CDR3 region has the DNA TGTGCCATCAGTGAGTCCGACGAAAGACAGGGGGCGCGATGGCGAGAGACCCAGTACTTC. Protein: CAISESDERQGARWRETQYF.

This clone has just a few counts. The CDR3 coding sequence is TGTGCCAGCAGTCCACAGGGGGCCGACCAAGAGACCCAGTACTTC. Protein product: CASSPQGADQETQYF. V usage is TRBV28 and J usage is TRBJ2-5; 9 nucleotides line up with TRBD1. This CDR3 is built from 15 residues. Trimming at V came to 5 bases and at J to 0 bases, leaving 4 bases not matched to a gene. CDR1 is MDHEN and CDR2 is SYDVKM in the germline V gene.

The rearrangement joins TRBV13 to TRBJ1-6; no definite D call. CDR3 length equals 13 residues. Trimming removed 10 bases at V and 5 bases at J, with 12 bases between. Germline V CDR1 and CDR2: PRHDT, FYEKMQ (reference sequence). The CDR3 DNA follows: TGTGCCATGGCTACGGGGAATAATTCACCCCTCCACTTT. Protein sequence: CAMATGNNSPLHF.

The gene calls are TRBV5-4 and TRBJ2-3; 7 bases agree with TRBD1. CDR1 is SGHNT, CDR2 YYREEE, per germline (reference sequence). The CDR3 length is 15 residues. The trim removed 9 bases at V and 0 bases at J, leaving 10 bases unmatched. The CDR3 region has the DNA TGTGCCACCCAGGACAGGAAGTCTAGCACAGATACGCAGTATTTT. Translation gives CATQDRKSSTDTQYF.

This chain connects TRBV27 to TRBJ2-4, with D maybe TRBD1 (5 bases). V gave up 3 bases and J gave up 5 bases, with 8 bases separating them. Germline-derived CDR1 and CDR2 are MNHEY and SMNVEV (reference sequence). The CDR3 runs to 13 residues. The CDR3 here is CASSLDIQNIQYF. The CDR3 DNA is TGTGCCAGCAGTTTGGACATTCAAAACATTCAGTACTTC.

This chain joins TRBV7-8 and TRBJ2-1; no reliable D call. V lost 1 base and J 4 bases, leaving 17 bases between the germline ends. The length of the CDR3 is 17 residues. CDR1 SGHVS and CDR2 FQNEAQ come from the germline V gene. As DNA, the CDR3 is TGTGCCAGCAGCTTAGGGAGTCGGCAGGTGCGGTACAATGAGCAGTTCTTC. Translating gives CASSLGSRQVRYNEQFF.

Written as DNA, the CDR3 is TGTGCCAGCAGCTCGGCGGACACCCTTAACTACGAGCAGTACTTC. It specifies CASSSADTLNYEQYF. This chain links TRBV5-4 with TRBJ2-7, with TRBD1 as a possible D gene (5 bases). Looked up from germline, CDR1 is SGHNT and CDR2 is YYREEE (reference sequence). The CDR3 loop spans 15 amino acids. V was pared by 3 bases and J by 3 bases, with 16 bases between.

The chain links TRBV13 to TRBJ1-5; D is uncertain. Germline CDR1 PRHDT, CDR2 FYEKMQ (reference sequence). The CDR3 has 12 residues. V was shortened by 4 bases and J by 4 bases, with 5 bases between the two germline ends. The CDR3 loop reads CASSSRNQPQHF. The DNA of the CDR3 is TGTGCCAGCAGCTCCCGGAATCAGCCCCAGCATTTT.

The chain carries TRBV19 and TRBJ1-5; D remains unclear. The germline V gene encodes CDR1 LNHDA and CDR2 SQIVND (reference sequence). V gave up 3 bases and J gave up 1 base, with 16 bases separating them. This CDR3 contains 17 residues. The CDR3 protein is CASSIGRGRDSNQPQHF. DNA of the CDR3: TGTGCCAGTAGTATTGGGCGGGGAAGAGACAGCAATCAGCCCCAGCATTTT. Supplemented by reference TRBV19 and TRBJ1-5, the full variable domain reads DGGITQSPKYLFRKEGQNVTLSCEQNLNHDAMYWYRQDPGQGLRLIYYSQIVNDFQKGDIAEGYSVSREKKESFPLTVTSAQKNPTAFYLCASSIGRGRDSNQPQHFGDGTRLSIL.

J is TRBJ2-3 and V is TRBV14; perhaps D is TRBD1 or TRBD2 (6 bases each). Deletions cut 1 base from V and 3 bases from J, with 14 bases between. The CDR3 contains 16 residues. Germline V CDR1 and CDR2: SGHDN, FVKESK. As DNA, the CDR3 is TGTGCCAGCAGCCAAGGAGGGGGGTTTCGGACAGATACGCAGTATTTT. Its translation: CASSQGGGFRTDTQYF. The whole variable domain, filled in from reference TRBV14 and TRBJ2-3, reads EAGVTQFPSHSVIEKGQTVTLRCDPISGHDNLYWYRRVMGKEIKFLLHFVKESKQDESGMPNNRFLAERTGGTYSTLKVQPAELEDSGVYFCASSQGGGFRTDTQYFGPGTRLTVL.

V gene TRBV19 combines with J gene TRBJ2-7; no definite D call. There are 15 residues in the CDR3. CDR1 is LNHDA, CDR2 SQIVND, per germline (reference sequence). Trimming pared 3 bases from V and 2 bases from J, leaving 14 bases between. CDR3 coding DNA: TGTGCCAGTAGTATTGTGCAGGCGTCCACCTACGAGCAGTACTTC. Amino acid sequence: CASSIVQASTYEQYF.

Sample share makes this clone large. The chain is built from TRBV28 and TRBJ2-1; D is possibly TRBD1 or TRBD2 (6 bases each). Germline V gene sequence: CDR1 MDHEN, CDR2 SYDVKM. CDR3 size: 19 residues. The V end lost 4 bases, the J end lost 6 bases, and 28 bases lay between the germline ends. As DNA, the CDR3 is TGTGCCAGCAGTTCCCGCTACTTGGGGCTGGGGGGCTCGGGCAATGAGCAGTTCTTC. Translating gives CASSSRYLGLGGSGNEQFF.

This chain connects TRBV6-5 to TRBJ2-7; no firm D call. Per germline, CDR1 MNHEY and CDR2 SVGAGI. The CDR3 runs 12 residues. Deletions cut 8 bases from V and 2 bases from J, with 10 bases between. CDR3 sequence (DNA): TGTGCCAGCGGCAGGAGTACCTACGAGCAGTACTTC. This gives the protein CASGRSTYEQYF.

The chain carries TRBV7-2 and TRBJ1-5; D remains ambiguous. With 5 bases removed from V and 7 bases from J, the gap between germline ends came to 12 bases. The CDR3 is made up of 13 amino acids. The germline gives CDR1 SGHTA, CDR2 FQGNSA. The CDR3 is CASSDMIYQPQHF. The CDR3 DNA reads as TGTGCCAGCAGCGACATGATTTACCAGCCCCAGCATTTT.

CDR3 amino acids: CASILQGEYETQYF. The CDR3 DNA reads as TGTGCCAGCATCCTACAGGGGGAGTATGAGACCCAGTACTTC. The chain employs TRBV28 and TRBJ2-5; 8 bases line up with TRBD1. This CDR3 is 14 amino acids long. CDR1 and CDR2 (germline): MDHEN, SYDVKM. J lost 5 bases, V lost 7 bases, and 9 bases had no gene match.